The clone carrying this T cell receptor (beta chain) was observed a handful of times. The antigen is undetermined. TCRdb reprocessed the 5' RACE reads with MiXCR, giving one entry per CDR3 protein. The data contain hundreds of thousands of distinct CDR3 sequences, about 4% of them singletons. This sample is drawn from a study of T cells after yellow fever vaccination. Overall study context: Libraries from low-cell-number fractions were prepared with the SMART-Seq v4 Ultra Low Input RNA kit.

With 2 bases clipped from V and 5 bases from J, the junction kept 5 bases outside the gene matches. This CDR3 comprises 14 residues. CDR1 and CDR2 (germline): DFQATT, SNEGSKA (reference sequence). Study-wide results and limits: After the booster, roughly 96% of CD4 and about nine tenths of CD8 primary-response clones were re-detected. FACS-sorted repertoires could contain abundant clonotypes contaminating from the bulk population. Of the clonotypes, a small share occurred in both CD4 and CD8 compartments.

The chain has TRBV20-1 and TRBJ2-1; TRBD1 agrees at 8 bases. The sequencing here drew on PBMCs, taken 5 days after the yellow fever booster vaccination. The clonotype originates from a man younger than 35 who received the YFV17D yellow fever vaccine. CDR3 residues: CSARLDRGHNEQFF. The CDR3, as DNA: TGCAGTGCTAGACTTGACAGGGGTCACAATGAGCAGTTCTTC.